This entry lists 19 T cell receptor beta chains sequenced from one sample in a study of blood T cell repertoires in COVID-19. Here immunoSEQ multiplex PCR was the method, and the copy in TCRdb shows in-frame clones only, minus some. The sample includes around 120,000 clones, over 75% of them seen just once. The specimen was peripheral blood. All receptors come from a man in his fifties with acute or convalescent COVID-19.

The genes are TRBV19 and TRBJ1-5, with no clear D. Between the trimmed V and J ends, which lost 4 bases and 0 bases, there was a span of 10 bases. The CDR3 totals 15 residues. Germline lookup yields CDR1 LNHDA and CDR2 SQIVND (reference sequence). The CDR3 nucleotides are TGTGCCAGTAGTAAAGGCAGGAATAGCAATCAGCCCCAGCATTTT. Translation gives CASSKGRNSNQPQHF.

The chain uses TRBV5-1 and TRBJ2-5; tentative D call: TRBD1 (5 bases). V was trimmed by 1 base and J by 1 base, leaving 11 bases between them. This CDR3 is built from 15 residues. Germline CDR1 and CDR2: SGHRS and YFSETQ. DNA of the CDR3: TGCGCCAGCAGCTTGTTAGGGGATTTCCAAGAGACCCAGTACTTC. Encoded protein: CASSLLGDFQETQYF.

The rearrangement links TRBV4-1 to TRBJ2-7; a weak D match, TRBD2 (6 bases). In germline, CDR1 is MGHRA, CDR2 YSYEKL. The V gene lost 4 bases and the J gene lost 4 bases, with 14 bases spanning the gap. The CDR3 has 14 residues. The CDR3 DNA sequence: TGCGCCAGCAGCCGCGGGGTCCTAGAGTACGAGCAGTACTTC. Translating it yields CASSRGVLEYEQYF.

The V gene is TRBV12-5, the J gene TRBJ2-5; 9 bases align to TRBD2. The CDR3 totals 14 residues. From germline, CDR1 is LGHNT and CDR2 FRNRAP. With 9 bases clipped from V and 4 bases from J, the junction kept 9 bases outside the gene matches. CDR3 sequence (DNA): TGTGCTAGCCCGACTAGCGGAGGAGGAGAGACCCAGTACTTC. Residues: CASPTSGGGETQYF.

The chain employs TRBV11-2 and TRBJ1-2, with a tentative D call TRBD1 (5 bases). The CDR3 spans 12 residues. Germline assignment: CDR1 SGHAT and CDR2 FQNNGV. Deletions cut 1 base from V and 8 bases from J, with 8 bases between. For the CDR3, the DNA is TGTGCCAGCAGCTTAGTGGGGGGAGGCTACACCTTC. This gives the protein CASSLVGGGYTF.

This clone turned up a few times. The chain links TRBV19 to TRBJ1-4; tentatively, D is TRBD1 (6 bases). The CDR3 consists of 16 residues. The V gene's germline CDR1 is LNHDA and CDR2 SQIVND (reference sequence). V lost 4 bases to trimming and J lost 2 bases, with 14 bases between them. The CDR3 DNA is TGTGCCAGTAGTACGAACACAGGGAACACTAATGAAAAACTGTTTTTT. This translates into CASSTNTGNTNEKLFF.

This clone was counted once. This chain uses TRBV7-9 with TRBJ2-5; possible D gene TRBD2, 5 bases. Germline-derived CDR1 and CDR2 are SEHNR and FQNEAQ (reference sequence). V lost 5 bases, J lost 1 base, and 14 bases lay in between. The CDR3 is 15 amino acids. CDR3 DNA: TGTGCCAGCAGCCCTCCCCTGCGGGCCCAAGAGACCCAGTACTTC. Encoded protein: CASSPPLRAQETQYF. The full variable domain, in which reference TRBV7-9 and TRBJ2-5 provide the parts outside the CDR3, is DTGVSQNPRHKITKRGQNVTFRCDPISEHNRLYWYRQTLGQGPEFLTYFQNEAQLEKSRLLSDRFSAERPKGSFSTLEIQRTEQGDSAMYLCASSPPLRAQETQYFGPGTRLLVL.

V gene TRBV7-6 combines with J gene TRBJ2-7; 7 nucleotides line up with TRBD1. J was trimmed by 3 bases and V by 5 bases; bases with no gene match: 7. This CDR3 region has 14 residues. Germline CDR1 and CDR2: SGHVS and FNYEAQ. The CDR3 nucleotides read TGTGCCAGCAGCCCACAACAGGGGATCTACGAGCAGTACTTC. Protein: CASSPQQGIYEQYF.

V is TRBV5-4 and J is TRBJ1-2; 8 nucleotides align to TRBD1. Germline assignment: CDR1 SGHNT and CDR2 YYREEE (reference sequence). Unmatched junction bases numbered 15, after V lost 4 bases and J lost 4 bases. This CDR3 is 17 amino acids long. The CDR3 DNA is TGTGCCAGCAGCCGCCAGGGACAGGCGCTAACGTCCTATGGCTACACCTTC. Amino acid sequence: CASSRQGQALTSYGYTF.

V is TRBV18 and J is TRBJ1-3, with TRBD1 identical over 7 bases. V lost 4 bases to trimming and J lost 2 bases; unmatched junction nucleotides: 11. The germline V gene encodes CDR1 KGHSH and CDR2 LQKENI. The CDR3 is 17 amino acids. CDR3 nucleotides: TGTGCCAGCTCACTTACGACAGGGTCGGGAACTGGAAACACCATATATTTT. Translated, it gives CASSLTTGSGTGNTIYF.

This chain connects TRBV19 to TRBJ1-6; the match to TRBD1 covers 7 bases. The CDR3 has 16 amino acids. J was trimmed by 2 bases and V by 5 bases; bases with no gene match: 6. Germline CDR1 and CDR2: LNHDA and SQIVND (reference sequence). CDR3 DNA sequence: TGTGCCAGTAGTTCTTCCGGGACAGCCTATAATTCACCCCTCCACTTT. As protein: CASSSSGTAYNSPLHF.

This chain connects TRBV5-1 to TRBJ1-2; 8 nucleotides align to TRBD1. Germline V gene lookup returns CDR1 SGHRS and CDR2 YFSETQ. There are 15 residues in the CDR3. J lost 3 bases, V lost 4 bases, and 8 bases had no gene match. The CDR3 DNA is TGCGCCAGCAGCCCCACTTTGGACAGGGACTATGGCTACACCTTC. Its translation is CASSPTLDRDYGYTF.

The V gene is TRBV30, the J gene TRBJ2-1, with TRBD2 as a possible D gene (6 bases). CDR1 and CDR2 (germline): GTSNPN, SVGIG (reference sequence). The CDR3 spans 15 residues. Trimming took off 0 bases at V and 7 bases at J, with 16 bases between the two ends. In DNA, the CDR3 is TGTGCCTGGAGTGTGGACGGGAGAGGTACGAATGAGCAGTTCTTC. Translated, it gives CAWSVDGRGTNEQFF. The whole variable domain, remainder taken from reference TRBV30 and TRBJ2-1, is SQTIHQWPATLVQPVGSPLSLECTVEGTSNPNLYWYRQAAGRGLQLLFYSVGIGQISSEVPQNLSASRPQDRQFILSSKKLLLSDSGFYLCAWSVDGRGTNEQFFGPGTRLTVL.

The V and J genes are TRBV5-1 and TRBJ2-3, with 7 bases that match TRBD2. The junction had 8 bases not matched to a gene; V was cut back by 4 bases and J by 0 bases. Looked up from germline, CDR1 is SGHRS and CDR2 is YFSETQ. This CDR3 region has 16 residues. The CDR3 region is CASSRIPSGSTDTQYF. The CDR3 nucleotides are TGCGCCAGCAGCAGAATTCCTAGCGGAAGCACAGATACGCAGTATTTT.

This clone showed up just a few times. The V and J genes are TRBV2 and TRBJ1-2; 9 nucleotides agree with TRBD1. The V segment lost 7 bases and the J segment 2 bases; nucleotides outside the gene matches: 5. Germline CDR1 SNHLY, CDR2 FYNNEI. This CDR3 is built from 14 residues. CDR3 protein: CASKPGTGNYGYTF. CDR3 DNA sequence: TGTGCCAGCAAACCTGGGACAGGGAACTATGGCTACACCTTC.

CDR3 nucleotide sequence: TGTGCCAGCAGTCAGGAGGGGGCGCTCGGCTATGGCTACACCTTC. Its translation is CASSQEGALGYGYTF. The rearrangement uses TRBV11-2 and TRBJ1-2, with 7 bases that match TRBD1. The CDR3 sequence is 15 residues long. V was pared by 6 bases and J by 4 bases, with 11 bases of the junction left unmatched. Per the germline V gene, CDR1 is SGHAT and CDR2 is FQNNGV.

This clone was seen more than once but under ten times. The rearrangement uses TRBV19 and TRBJ1-4, with 7 bases identical to TRBD1. V trimming: 7 bases; J trimming: 8 bases; junction bases outside the gene matches: 10. CDR3 length: 14 residues. Germline V gene data show CDR1 as LNHDA and CDR2 as SQIVND (reference sequence). CDR3 protein: CASKNRGMGEKLFF. As DNA, the CDR3 is TGTGCCAGTAAGAACAGGGGAATGGGAGAAAAACTGTTTTTT.

This rearrangement joins TRBV11-3 to TRBJ2-7; tentatively, D is TRBD2 (5 bases). Trimming removed 1 base from V and 6 bases from J, with 25 bases in between. Per the germline V gene, CDR1 is SGHNT and CDR2 is YENEEA. This CDR3 is 18 amino acids long. The CDR3 DNA reads as TGTGCCAGCAGCTTAGCTTTTGGGCTGCCCAAACTCGAGGGCGAGCAGTACTTC. This translates into CASSLAFGLPKLEGEQYF.

The genes are TRBV6-5 and TRBJ2-7; TRBD2 is a possible D gene (6 bases). The CDR3 contains 14 residues. Germline V lookup: CDR1 MNHEY, CDR2 SVGAGI. V was clipped by 5 bases and J by 3 bases, with 14 bases between them. The CDR3, as DNA: TGTGCCAGCAGTCCCTCGGGACTTTTCTACGAGCAGTACTTC. This encodes CASSPSGLFYEQYF.